This T cell receptor (beta chain) emerged from a study of OX40 agonist ivuxolimab in advanced cancers. Only in-frame clones appear in the TCRdb table, and some are missing; sequencing was by immunoSEQ multiplex PCR. Here the sample spans fewer than 70,000 clones, 91% being singletons. Broader study findings: Expanded peripheral T cells had an undetermined antigen specificity.

This clone appeared once. Its target is unknown. Material: CD4+ or CD8+ T cells sorted from blood, obtained in a trial of the OX40 agonist ivuxolimab. The receptor comes from an adult with an advanced solid tumor such as melanoma, head and neck, liver or kidney cancer.

In nucleotides, the CDR3 is TGCGCCAGCAGCCAAGATTTCTGGTCGAACAATGAGCAGTTCTTC. This codes for CASSQDFWSNNEQFF. The V call is TRBV4-3, the J call TRBJ2-1; D unclear. Between the trimmed V and J ends, which lost 0 bases and 5 bases, there was a span of 11 bases. The germline V gene has CDR1 LGHNA and CDR2 YSLEER. This CDR3 comprises 15 residues.